Below, 15 T cell receptor beta chains from the same sample are listed, as sequenced in a study of identical twins. TCRdb fed the 5' RACE reads into MiXCR, producing one record per CDR3 protein. The data show approximately 690,000 distinct CDR3 sequences, 5.5% to 7.5% seen once. Sequencing input: naive T cells sorted from blood. The receptors were gathered from a man younger than 35 in good health.

This clonotype has ten or more counts. This chain joins TRBV20-1 and TRBJ2-1; the D gene is possibly TRBD1 (5 bases). The CDR3 is 14 residues long. CDR1 is DFQATT and CDR2 is SNEGSKA in the germline V gene (reference sequence). The CDR3 sequence: CSSRMTAYYNEQFF. CDR3 nucleotides: TGCAGCTCAAGGATGACAGCTTACTACAATGAGCAGTTCTTC.

In this sample, this clonotype turned up many times. The chain couples TRBV4-2 to TRBJ2-3, with 9 bases identical to TRBD2. The CDR3 is 17 amino acids. Germline CDR1 reads LGHNA; CDR2 reads YNFKEQ. Germline trimming cut 5 bases from V and 0 bases from J; bases unmatched to any gene: 9. The CDR3 sequence is CASSVSWAGGSTDTQYF. CDR3 in DNA: TGTGCCAGCAGCGTCTCGTGGGCGGGAGGGAGCACAGATACGCAGTATTTT.

This clonotype was seen a few times. The chain's CDR3 is CASSESARGRAGELFF. The CDR3 DNA follows: TGTGCCAGCAGTGAATCCGCCAGGGGACGGGCCGGGGAGCTGTTTTTT. The chain carries TRBV25-1 and TRBJ2-2; weak D call: TRBD1 (6 bases). This CDR3 spans 16 amino acids. V was clipped by 1 base and J by 6 bases, with 15 bases between them. The germline gives CDR1 MGHDK, CDR2 SYGVNS.

At least ten counts were recorded for this clonotype. This chain connects TRBV4-1 to TRBJ1-2, with 7 bases identical to TRBD1. The CDR3 is made up of 12 amino acids. Per the germline V gene, CDR1 is MGHRA and CDR2 is YSYEKL. With 1 base clipped from V and 10 bases from J, the junction kept 3 bases outside the gene matches. The CDR3 reads CASSQGQGAYTF. In nucleotides, the CDR3 is TGCGCCAGCAGCCAAGGACAGGGAGCCTACACCTTC.

This clonotype was seen more than once but under ten times. The rearrangement joins TRBV12-3 or TRBV12-4 to TRBJ1-1; weak D call: TRBD1 (5 bases). Trimming shortened V by 6 bases and J by 1 base, and 21 bases separated the two germline ends. The CDR3 is 17 amino acids. The CDR3: CASSSLPMTVQNTEAFF. The CDR3 bases are TGTGCCAGCAGCTCTCTGCCTATGACAGTGCAGAACACTGAAGCTTTCTTT.

The V gene is TRBV7-6, the J gene TRBJ2-3, with D tentatively TRBD2 (5 bases). The germline V gene encodes CDR1 SGHVS and CDR2 FNYEAQ. V lost 1 base and J 0 bases, leaving 14 bases between the germline ends. The CDR3 length is 17 residues. The DNA for the CDR3 is TGTGCCAGCAGCTTAGGCGGGTCGGCGACGAGCACAGATACGCAGTATTTT. Residues: CASSLGGSATSTDTQYF.

The chain combines TRBV6-5 with TRBJ1-5; 8 positions match TRBD1. This CDR3 is built from 16 residues. V lost 4 bases to trimming and J lost 0 bases; unmatched junction nucleotides: 5. Germline CDR1 MNHEY, CDR2 SVGAGI. CDR3 sequence reads: CASSSRQGASNQPQHF. CDR3 DNA: TGTGCCAGCAGTTCCCGGCAGGGGGCTAGCAATCAGCCCCAGCATTTT.

This clonotype was detected ten times or more. This CDR3 is CASSSPPGRSNEQFF. The CDR3 coding sequence is TGTGCCAGCAGTAGCCCCCCCGGGAGGTCTAATGAGCAGTTCTTC. The genes are TRBV12-3 or TRBV12-4 and TRBJ2-1; 7 positions match TRBD2. With V trimmed by 5 bases and J by 7 bases, 11 bases remained unmatched. The CDR3 consists of 15 residues.

The chain employs TRBV11-2 and TRBJ1-5; D unclear. V lost 5 bases to trimming and J lost 3 bases, with 11 bases between them. Germline CDR1 SGHAT, CDR2 FQNNGV. This CDR3 comprises 14 residues. The CDR3 reads CASSKTEVNQPQHF. The DNA for the CDR3 is TGTGCCAGCAGCAAGACGGAGGTCAATCAGCCCCAGCATTTT. The whole variable domain, filled in from reference TRBV11-2 and TRBJ1-5, reads EAGVAQSPRYKIIEKRQSVAFWCNPISGHATLYWYQQILGQGPKLLIQFQNNGVVDDSQLPKDRFSAERLKGVDSTLKIQPAKLEDSAVYLCASSKTEVNQPQHFGDGTRLSIL.

At least ten counts were recorded for this clonotype. The CDR3 protein is CSVDGFRQKETQYF. For the CDR3, the DNA is TGCAGCGTTGATGGGTTCCGGCAGAAAGAGACCCAGTACTTC. The chain has TRBV29-1 and TRBJ2-5; D gene uncertain. The V end lost 3 bases, the J end lost 3 bases, and 14 bases lay between the germline ends. Germline V lookup: CDR1 SQVTM, CDR2 ANQGSEA. There are 14 residues in the CDR3.

This clonotype was recorded a few times. The rearrangement links TRBV19 to TRBJ2-3, with D perhaps matching TRBD1 (5 bases). The V and J ends lost 5 bases and 8 bases respectively, with 20 bases between them. Germline V gene sequence: CDR1 LNHDA, CDR2 SQIVND (reference sequence). This CDR3 is built from 15 residues. CDR3 nucleotides: TGTGCCAGTAGTCTTCTCCCGACAGATTGGGGTACGCAGTATTTT. It codes for CASSLLPTDWGTQYF.

This clonotype was recorded many times. V usage is TRBV5-6 and J usage is TRBJ1-1, with no clear D. Germline V lookup: CDR1 SGHDT, CDR2 YYEEEE. Trimming removed 4 bases from V and 6 bases from J, with 13 bases in between. This CDR3 contains 13 residues. The CDR3 nucleotides read TGTGCCAGCAGCCGGGAACTGGTCCCTGAAGCTTTCTTT. Translation: CASSRELVPEAFF.

This clonotype has more than one count but fewer than ten. This chain uses TRBV5-6 with TRBJ2-3; D possibly corresponds to TRBD2 (6 bases). The CDR3 extends over 15 amino acids. The germline V gene encodes CDR1 SGHDT and CDR2 YYEEEE. V dropped 2 bases and J dropped 2 bases, with 12 bases sitting between them. The CDR3 spells CASSLVAGTTDTQYF. CDR3 coding DNA: TGTGCCAGCAGCTTAGTGGCGGGGACCACAGATACGCAGTATTTT.

This clonotype occurred many times. The chain joins TRBV20-1 to TRBJ2-7; TRBD1 aligns across 9 bases. Unmatched junction bases numbered 6, after V lost 4 bases and J lost 2 bases. Germline loops: CDR1 DFQATT, CDR2 SNEGSKA (reference sequence). There are 14 residues in the CDR3. CDR3 nucleotides: TGCAGTGCTACCCGGGACAGGGCGCCCTACGAGCAGTACTTC. Encoded protein: CSATRDRAPYEQYF.

This sequence joins TRBV4-3 and TRBJ2-5; 7 bases are a match to TRBD1. CDR3 length equals 16 residues. CDR1 is LGHNA and CDR2 is YSLEER in the germline V gene. With 0 bases clipped from V and 5 bases from J, the junction kept 9 bases outside the gene matches. The DNA of the CDR3 is TGCGCCAGCAGCCAAGAGTCCGGAAGAGGGGGCGAGACCCAGTACTTC. Translation gives CASSQESGRGGETQYF.